This T cell receptor (beta chain) was obtained from a study of cytomegalovirus exposure and HLA in healthy donors (dated by TCRdb to the late 2010s). For context, the study as a whole: According to a later analysis, one platform produced both the 100 to 150 validation repertoires and the 720 or so repertoires of the first cohort. To predict cytomegalovirus infection status, the study brought together high-throughput TCR immunosequencing, statistical association of individual TCRs with disease status, and machine learning. In addition to the first cohort of around 670 subjects, a separate validation cohort of 120 different subjects was used. The study was designed to test whether signatures of past pathogen exposure could be identified by cataloging public T cell receptors. The investigation overall reported the following: A later analysis lacked HLA typing for the validation cohort, so it scored co-occurrence in that cohort across all 110 or so repertoires. Most TCR sequences were seen in very few donors, while some public TCRs were found in many individuals. Of the cluster scores, roughly 95% were above 0 in a later analysis, which found that TCRs clustered in the first cohort also tended to co-occur in the 120 validation repertoires. In vitro tests confirmed that a few of the cytomegalovirus-associated TCR beta chains recognize cytomegalovirus antigens. A total of fewer than 200 TCR beta chains were listed by the study as associated with cytomegalovirus. The classifier was reported to diagnose cytomegalovirus status with high specificity and sensitivity in both the original and validation cohorts. The authors suggested that the approach could potentially be extended to other disease states and immunological phenotypes.

Libraries were constructed by the immunoSEQ multiplex PCR assay. The published analysis was carried out like this. To diagnose cytomegalovirus status from the catalog of TCR beta chain sequences, a statistical classification framework was built. The clones in this table, taken by TCRdb from immuneACCESS, are in-frame only. Not every clone is retained; where verified, under half of the shortfall comes from an unresolved V gene, and the cause of the rest is unknown. D and trimming were read from the DNA, whereas the V and J calls and clone size are those reported in that table. The sample profile shows some 99,000 clones; more than 70% of them were found once. Of the sample, about 2% is held by the ten largest clones. The donors belonged to the validation cohort of around 110 subjects, which was separate from the approximately 700-subject first cohort. In the case of this clone: The clone's antigen remains unknown. Within one base of it there is no much larger clone, and no base qualities were kept.

The CDR3, cysteine through phenylalanine, is 14 amino acids long. Of all the DNA, just the CDR3 is kept, 42 bases in frame from base 1. V is trimmed back by 0 bases and J by 3 bases, and the junction contains 2 bases that no gene match accounts for. For CDR1 and CDR2, the germline V gene lists SGHRS and YFSETQ. Recombination joined TRBV5-1 with TRBJ1-1; TRBD1 matches 7 bases in the middle. The sample taken for sequencing was PBMCs. This TCR was sampled from a woman in her late teens or twenties in good health and CMV-seronegative. The base sequence is TGCGCCAGCAGCTTGGGGACAGGTGACACTGAAGCTTTCTTT. Its protein product is CASSLGTGDTEAFF.